This TCR beta chain was observed in a study of OX40 agonist ivuxolimab in advanced cancers. Clones were read by immunoSEQ multiplex PCR, and TCRdb kept only the in-frame ones, dropping some. The data hold around 50,000 clones, with 88% observed a single time. The CDR3 extends over 16 amino acids. Germline CDR1 LNHNV, CDR2 YYDKDF (reference sequence). V was trimmed by 2 bases and J by 4 bases, leaving 17 bases between them. This receptor was taken from an adult with an advanced solid tumor such as melanoma, head and neck, liver or kidney cancer. Here the sequenced sample was CD4+ or CD8+ T cells sorted from blood, taken in a trial of the OX40 agonist ivuxolimab. The V and J genes are TRBV15 and TRBJ1-2, with a weak D call TRBD1 (6 bases). This chain's CDR3 is CATSRHQTGSSYGYTF. In DNA, the CDR3 is TGTGCCACCAGCAGACATCAGACAGGTTCCTCCTATGGCTACACCTTC.